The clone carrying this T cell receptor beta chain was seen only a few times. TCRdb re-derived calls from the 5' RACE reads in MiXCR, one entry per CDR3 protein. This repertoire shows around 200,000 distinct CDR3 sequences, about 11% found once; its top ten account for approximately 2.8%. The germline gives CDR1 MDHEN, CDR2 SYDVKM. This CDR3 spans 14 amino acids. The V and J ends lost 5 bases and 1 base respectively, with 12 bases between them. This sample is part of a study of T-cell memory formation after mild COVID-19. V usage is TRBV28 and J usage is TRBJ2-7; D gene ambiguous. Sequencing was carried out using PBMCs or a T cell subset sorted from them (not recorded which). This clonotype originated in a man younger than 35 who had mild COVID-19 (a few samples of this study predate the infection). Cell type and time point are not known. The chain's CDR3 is CASSPIDLSYEQYV. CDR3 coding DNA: TGTGCCAGCAGTCCAATCGACCTATCCTACGAGCAGTACGTC.